This TCR beta chain derives from a study of OX40 agonist ivuxolimab in advanced cancers. With respect to the entire study: The costimulatory receptor OX40 (CD134) was targeted by ivuxolimab, a fully human IgG2 agonistic monoclonal antibody. Intravenous ivuxolimab was administered to patients every 2 weeks at six dose levels: 0.01, 0.1, 0.3, 1.5, 3 and 10 mg/kg. Of the roughly 52 dose-escalation patients, hepatocellular carcinoma was present in around 20, melanoma in around 15, renal cell carcinoma in 9 and head and neck cancer in 9. In the dose-escalation cohort, over 65% of patients were male, and the mean age was roughly 60 years, with a range of 23 to 79. Prior anti-PD-1, anti-PD-L1 or anti-CTLA-4 therapy was permitted, and approximately 40% of dose-escalation patients had received checkpoint inhibitors. Three dose-escalation patients achieved partial responses, one with hepatocellular carcinoma and two with cutaneous melanoma. Peripheral TCRbeta sequencing was intended to test whether TCR sequence diversity was altered and clonal T-cell expansion was caused by ivuxolimab. The monotherapy dose-escalation portion (N = 52 patients) of the phase I ivuxolimab trial is reported in the paper. Overall results and qualifications from the work: The antigen specificity of the peripheral T cells that underwent clonal expansion was not determined. Low levels of normalized T-cell clonal expansion were also seen in some patients who did not respond. After ivuxolimab, more expanded clones were found on average in CD8+ T cells than in CD4+ T cells. In the 0.1-3.0 mg/kg groups, partial responders had among the lowest normalized peripheral clonal expansion, particularly in CD8+ T cells. At doses of 0.1 to 3.0 mg/kg, clonal expansion of both CD4+ and CD8+ blood T cells was observed from baseline to week 6.

Genomic DNA was isolated from the sorted cells so that the TCRbeta CDR3 region could be sequenced. The immunoSEQ Assay was used for sequencing of TCRbeta CDR3 regions. The clones in this table, taken by TCRdb from immuneACCESS, are in-frame only. Not every clone is retained; where verified, under half of the shortfall comes from an unresolved V gene, and the cause of the rest is unknown. The sample yields 65,000 or so clones; 75% to 90% were counted once. The top ten constitute about 2.7% of the sample. Patients with autoimmune disease history or receiving systemic immunosuppression were excluded from the trial. In every dose cohort, peripheral blood was drawn for TCR sequencing at baseline, cycle 4 day 1, and cycle 7 day 1. The samples were drawn from a first-in-human, open-label, multicenter phase I dose-escalation trial of ivuxolimab. The trial enrolled adults with locally advanced or metastatic head and neck squamous cell, hepatocellular, melanoma or renal cell carcinoma. Before TCR sequencing, CD4+ and CD8+ T cells were separately sorted from peripheral blood.

With regard to this clone: Its target antigen remains unknown. The sample holds no much larger clone one base away, and base qualities are not on file.

The germline V and J ends show losses of 8 bases and 3 bases respectively, and no gene match explains 8 bases of the junction. The CDR3 numbers 14 residues from cysteine through phenylalanine. Just the 42-base CDR3 DNA is kept, in frame starting at base 1. Via the germline V gene, CDR1 is MNHEY and CDR2 SVGAGI. The chain couples TRBV6-5 to TRBJ1-2, with 8 bases matching TRBD1. The receptor was isolated from an adult with an advanced solid tumor such as melanoma, head and neck, liver or kidney cancer. Sample: CD4+ or CD8+ T cells sorted from blood, taken in a trial of the OX40 agonist ivuxolimab. CDR3 region: CASGGRTGHYGYTF. The DNA sequence is given as TGTGCCAGCGGGGGAAGGACAGGGCACTATGGCTACACCTTC.